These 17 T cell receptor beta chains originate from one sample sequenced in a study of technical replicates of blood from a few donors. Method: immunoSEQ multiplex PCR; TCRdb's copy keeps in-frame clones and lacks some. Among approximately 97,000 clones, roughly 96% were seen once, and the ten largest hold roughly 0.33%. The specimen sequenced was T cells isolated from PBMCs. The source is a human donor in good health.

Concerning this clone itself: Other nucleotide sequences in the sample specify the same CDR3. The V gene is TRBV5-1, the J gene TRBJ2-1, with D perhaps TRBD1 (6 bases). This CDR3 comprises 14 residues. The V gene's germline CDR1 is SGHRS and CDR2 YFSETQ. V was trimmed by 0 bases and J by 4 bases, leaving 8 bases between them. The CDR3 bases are TGCGCCAGCAGCTTGGGACAGGTATACAATGAGCAGTTCTTC. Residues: CASSLGQVYNEQFF.

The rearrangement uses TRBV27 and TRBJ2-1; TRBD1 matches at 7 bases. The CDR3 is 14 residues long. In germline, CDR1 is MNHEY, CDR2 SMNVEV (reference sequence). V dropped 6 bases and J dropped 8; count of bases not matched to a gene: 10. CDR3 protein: CASSPYRGSDEQFF. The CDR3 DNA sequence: TGTGCCAGCAGCCCATACAGGGGAAGCGATGAGCAGTTCTTC.

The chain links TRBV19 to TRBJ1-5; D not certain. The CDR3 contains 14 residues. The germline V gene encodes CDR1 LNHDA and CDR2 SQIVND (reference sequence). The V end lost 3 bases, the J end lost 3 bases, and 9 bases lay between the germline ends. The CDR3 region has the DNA TGTGCCAGTAGTATGGGGAGGGACAATCAGCCCCAGCATTTT. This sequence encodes CASSMGRDNQPQHF.

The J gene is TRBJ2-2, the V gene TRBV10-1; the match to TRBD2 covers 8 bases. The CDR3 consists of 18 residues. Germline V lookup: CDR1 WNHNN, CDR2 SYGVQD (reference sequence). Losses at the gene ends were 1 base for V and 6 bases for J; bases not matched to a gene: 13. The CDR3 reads CASSEFIAGKGHPGELFF. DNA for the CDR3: TGCGCCAGCAGTGAGTTCATAGCGGGAAAGGGTCATCCCGGGGAGCTGTTTTTT.

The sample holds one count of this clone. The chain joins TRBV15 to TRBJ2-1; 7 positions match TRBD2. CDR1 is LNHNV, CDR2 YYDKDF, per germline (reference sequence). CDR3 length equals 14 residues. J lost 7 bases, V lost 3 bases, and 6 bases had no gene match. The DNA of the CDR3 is TGTGCCACCAGCAGCGGGACTAACACGAATGAGCAGTTCTTC. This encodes CATSSGTNTNEQFF. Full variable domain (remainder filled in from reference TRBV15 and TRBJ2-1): DAMVIQNPRYQVTQFGKPVTLSCSQTLNHNVMYWYQQKSSQAPKLLFHYYDKDFNNEADTPDNFQSRRPNTSFCFLDIRSPGLGDTAMYLCATSSGTNTNEQFFGPGTRLTVL.

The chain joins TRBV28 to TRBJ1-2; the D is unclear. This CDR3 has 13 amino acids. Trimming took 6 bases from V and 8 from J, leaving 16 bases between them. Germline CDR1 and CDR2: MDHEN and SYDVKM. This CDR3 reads CASRTSLDFGYTF. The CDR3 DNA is TGTGCCAGCAGGACTTCTTTGGATTTCGGCTACACCTTC.

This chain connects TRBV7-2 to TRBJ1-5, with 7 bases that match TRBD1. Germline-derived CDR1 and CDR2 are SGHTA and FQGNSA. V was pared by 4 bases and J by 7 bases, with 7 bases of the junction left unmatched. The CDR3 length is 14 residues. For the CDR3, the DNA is TGTGCCAGCAGCTCCGACAGGGCTTACCAGCCCCAGCATTTT. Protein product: CASSSDRAYQPQHF.

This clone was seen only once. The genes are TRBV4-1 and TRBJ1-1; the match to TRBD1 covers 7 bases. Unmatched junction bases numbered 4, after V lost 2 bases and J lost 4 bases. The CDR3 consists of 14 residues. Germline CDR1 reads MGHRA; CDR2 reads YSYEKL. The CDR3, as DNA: TGCGCCAGCAGCCAAAGGGGACAGATCACTGAAGCTTTCTTT. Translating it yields CASSQRGQITEAFF.

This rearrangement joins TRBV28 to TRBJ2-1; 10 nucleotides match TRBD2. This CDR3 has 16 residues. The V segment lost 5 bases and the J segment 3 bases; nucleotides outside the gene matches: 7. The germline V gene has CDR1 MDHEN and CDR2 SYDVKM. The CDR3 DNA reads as TGTGCCAGCAGTCCTCTAGCGGGAGTATTCTACAATGAGCAGTTCTTC. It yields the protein CASSPLAGVFYNEQFF. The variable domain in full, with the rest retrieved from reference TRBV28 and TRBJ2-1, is DVKVTQSSRYLVKRTGEKVFLECVQDMDHENMFWYRQDPGLGLRLIYFSYDVKMKEKGDIPEGYSVSREKKERFSLILESASTNQTSMYLCASSPLAGVFYNEQFFGPGTRLTVL.

CDR3 protein: CASSVGLAGDNEQFF. In nucleotides, the CDR3 is TGTGCCAGCAGCGTTGGACTAGCGGGAGACAATGAGCAGTTCTTC. The chain links TRBV9 to TRBJ2-1; TRBD2 matches 13 bases. V shed 2 bases and J 5 bases; nucleotides not matched to a gene: 1. The CDR3 extends over 15 amino acids. Germline lookup yields CDR1 SGDLS and CDR2 YYNGEE.

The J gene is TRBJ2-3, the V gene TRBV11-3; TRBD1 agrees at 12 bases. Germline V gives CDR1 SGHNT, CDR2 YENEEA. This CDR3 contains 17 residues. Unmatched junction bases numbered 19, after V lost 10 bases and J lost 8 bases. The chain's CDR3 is CATPSNPGQGASGTQYF. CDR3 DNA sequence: TGTGCCACCCCGTCTAACCCGGGACAGGGGGCCTCAGGTACGCAGTATTTT.

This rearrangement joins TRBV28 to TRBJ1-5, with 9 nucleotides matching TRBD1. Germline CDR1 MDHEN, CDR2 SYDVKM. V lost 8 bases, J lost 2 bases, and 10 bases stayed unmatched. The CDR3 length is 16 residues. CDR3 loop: CASGWDREDRNQPQHF. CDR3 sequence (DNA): TGTGCCAGCGGCTGGGACAGGGAGGATCGCAATCAGCCCCAGCATTTT.

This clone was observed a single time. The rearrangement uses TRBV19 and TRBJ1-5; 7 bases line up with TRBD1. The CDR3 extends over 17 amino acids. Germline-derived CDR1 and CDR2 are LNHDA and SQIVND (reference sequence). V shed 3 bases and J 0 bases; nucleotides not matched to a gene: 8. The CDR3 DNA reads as TGTGCCAGTAGTATTGGGACAGTTTACTATAGCAATCAGCCCCAGCATTTT. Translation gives CASSIGTVYYSNQPQHF.

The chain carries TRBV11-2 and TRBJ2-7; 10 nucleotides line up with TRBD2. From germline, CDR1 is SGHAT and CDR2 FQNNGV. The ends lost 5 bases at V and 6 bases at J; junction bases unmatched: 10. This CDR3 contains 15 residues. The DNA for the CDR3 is TGTGCCAGCAGCCCTAACAGCGGGAGGGTGGGCGAGCAGTACTTC. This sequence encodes CASSPNSGRVGEQYF.

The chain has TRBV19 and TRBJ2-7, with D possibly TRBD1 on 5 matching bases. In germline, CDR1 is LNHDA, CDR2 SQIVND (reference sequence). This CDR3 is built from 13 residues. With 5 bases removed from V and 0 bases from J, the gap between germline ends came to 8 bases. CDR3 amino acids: CASSLTGSYEQYF. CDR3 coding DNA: TGTGCCAGTAGTTTAACAGGCTCCTACGAGCAGTACTTC.

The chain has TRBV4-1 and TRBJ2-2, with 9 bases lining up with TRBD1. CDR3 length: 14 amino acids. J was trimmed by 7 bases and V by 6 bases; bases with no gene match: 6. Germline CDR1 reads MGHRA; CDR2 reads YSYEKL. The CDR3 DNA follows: TGCGCCAGCAGTCCGGGACAGGGTAACGGGGAGCTGTTTTTT. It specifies CASSPGQGNGELFF.

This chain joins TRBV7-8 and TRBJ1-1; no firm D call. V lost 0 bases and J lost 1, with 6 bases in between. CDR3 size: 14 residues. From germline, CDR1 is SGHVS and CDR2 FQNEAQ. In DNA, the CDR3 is TGTGCCAGCAGCTTAGCCCGGGAGAACACTGAAGCTTTCTTT. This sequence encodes CASSLARENTEAFF. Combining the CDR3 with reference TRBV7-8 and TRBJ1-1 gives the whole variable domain GAGVSQSPRYKVAKRGQDVALRCDPISGHVSLFWYQQALGQGPEFLTYFQNEAQLDKSGLPSDRFFAERPEGSVSTLKIQRTQQEDSAVYLCASSLARENTEAFFGQGTRLTVV.